Presented here are 18 T cell receptor beta chains from one specimen sequenced in a study of blood T cell repertoires in COVID-19. Profiling relied on immunoSEQ multiplex PCR, and the TCRdb table lists in-frame clones only, not all of them. Among around 220,000 clones listed, over 75% were seen once. Sequencing used PBMCs or T cells enriched from blood (not recorded which). Receptor source: a woman aged 40-49 years with acute COVID-19.

This clone was seen just once. The chain recombines TRBV2 with TRBJ1-1; a weak D match, TRBD1 (5 bases). Trimming took off 7 bases at V and 4 bases at J, with 19 bases between the two ends. Germline-derived CDR1 and CDR2 are SNHLY and FYNNEI. The CDR3 totals 15 residues. The DNA for the CDR3 is TGTGCCAGCATCGAAAGGGCAGGGAAGGGCACTGAAGCTTTCTTT. Its protein is CASIERAGKGTEAFF.

The V gene is TRBV2, the J gene TRBJ1-3; D might be TRBD1 (5 bases). Germline loops: CDR1 SNHLY, CDR2 FYNNEI. CDR3 length: 15 amino acids. Trimming took 2 bases from V and 0 from J, leaving 8 bases between them. The CDR3 loop is CASSETRASGNTIYF. CDR3 DNA: TGTGCCAGCAGTGAAACCAGGGCCTCTGGAAACACCATATATTTT.

CDR3 amino acids: CASSPFGGGWNTEAFF. The DNA for the CDR3 is TGTGCCAGTAGTCCATTTGGAGGGGGCTGGAACACTGAAGCTTTCTTT. The chain links TRBV19 to TRBJ1-1; 7 nucleotides align to TRBD1. Germline V CDR1 and CDR2: LNHDA, SQIVND (reference sequence). The CDR3 loop spans 16 amino acids. V trimming: 5 bases; J trimming: 1 base; junction bases outside the gene matches: 10.

The rearrangement uses TRBV28 and TRBJ2-1; TRBD2 is a possible D gene (6 bases). Germline CDR1 and CDR2: MDHEN and SYDVKM. V lost 6 bases to trimming and J lost 4 bases, with 7 bases between them. The length of the CDR3 is 12 residues. The CDR3 protein is CASRTSYNEQFF. DNA for the CDR3: TGTGCCAGCAGGACTAGTTACAATGAGCAGTTCTTC.

This clone was counted a single time. The chain links TRBV5-8 to TRBJ1-5; 7 positions match TRBD1. Losses at the gene ends were 4 bases for V and 1 base for J; bases not matched to a gene: 8. Germline CDR1 and CDR2: SGHTS and YDEGEE. The CDR3 covers 16 residues. The CDR3 sequence: CASSRRSGQSNQPQHF. In DNA, the CDR3 is TGTGCCAGCAGCCGACGATCGGGACAGAGCAATCAGCCCCAGCATTTT.

This chain uses TRBV5-8 with TRBJ2-2, with D hard to call. This CDR3 is 14 amino acids long. Germline V gives CDR1 SGHTS, CDR2 YDEGEE. Between the trimmed V and J ends, which lost 2 bases and 4 bases, there was a span of 9 bases. In DNA, the CDR3 is TGTGCCAGCAGCTTTCTAAGTCCCACCGGGGAGCTGTTTTTT. Its translation: CASSFLSPTGELFF. Based on the CDR3 plus reference TRBV5-8 and TRBJ2-2, the full variable domain is EAGVTQSPTHLIKTRGQQATLRCSPISGHTSVYWYQQALGLGLQFLLWYDEGEERNRGNFPPRFSGRQFPNYSSELNVNALELEDSALYLCASSFLSPTGELFFGEGSRLTVL.

The chain links TRBV5-1 to TRBJ2-1; 8 bases map to TRBD2. There are 15 residues in the CDR3. The ends lost 0 bases at V and 8 bases at J; junction bases unmatched: 7. Per germline, CDR1 SGHRS and CDR2 YFSETQ. This CDR3 reads CASSLAVSGVYEQFF. The CDR3 nucleotides are TGCGCCAGCAGCTTGGCAGTTAGCGGGGTTTATGAGCAGTTCTTC.

The V gene is TRBV30, the J gene TRBJ1-5; D gene unclear. Germline V CDR1 and CDR2: GTSNPN, SVGIG (reference sequence). The CDR3 has 13 amino acids. Trimming stripped 0 bases from V and 6 bases from J, with 9 bases between. The CDR3 here is CAWSVVAAQPQHF. The CDR3 coding sequence is TGTGCCTGGAGTGTAGTTGCGGCTCAGCCCCAGCATTTT.

The rearrangement joins TRBV6-5 to TRBJ1-5; weak D call: TRBD1 (5 bases). V lost 6 bases, J lost 4 bases, and 16 bases lay in between. This CDR3 contains 15 residues. Germline CDR1 MNHEY, CDR2 SVGAGI. The DNA of the CDR3 is TGTGCCAGCAGAGACTTCAGACAGATTAATCAGCCCCAGCATTTT. It encodes CASRDFRQINQPQHF.

The V call is TRBV2, the J call TRBJ1-5, with 7 bases that match TRBD1. This CDR3 spans 15 amino acids. Germline CDR1 SNHLY, CDR2 FYNNEI. Germline trimming cut 6 bases from V and 0 bases from J; bases unmatched to any gene: 5. CDR3 DNA: TGTGCCAGCAGGAAGGACAGGTCTAGCAATCAGCCCCAGCATTTT. Protein product: CASRKDRSSNQPQHF.

This chain connects TRBV19 to TRBJ2-7; D is undetermined. CDR1 and CDR2 from the germline V gene are LNHDA and SQIVND (reference sequence). There are 14 residues in the CDR3. V was trimmed by 8 bases and J by 0 bases, leaving 14 bases between them. CDR3 sequence (DNA): TGTGCCAGTCAAGAGTCAACCCTCTCCTACGAGCAGTACTTC. Amino acid sequence: CASQESTLSYEQYF.

The chain joins TRBV30 to TRBJ2-5; TRBD1 aligns across 10 bases. CDR1 and CDR2 (germline): GTSNPN, SVGIG (reference sequence). The CDR3 spans 15 residues. Trimming cost V 3 bases and J 4 bases; bases outside gene matches: 8. CDR3 loop: CAWSTGQGRGETQYF. CDR3 DNA: TGTGCCTGGAGCACGGGACAGGGGCGTGGAGAGACCCAGTACTTC.

The V gene is TRBV7-9, the J gene TRBJ1-1; TRBD1 matches 8 bases. The CDR3 is 14 residues long. CDR1 SEHNR and CDR2 FQNEAQ come from the germline V gene (reference sequence). V shed 6 bases, J shed 3 bases, and the junction held 6 bases outside the gene matches. The CDR3 protein is CASSPDRVDTEAFF. In nucleotides, the CDR3 is TGTGCCAGCAGTCCGGACAGGGTCGACACTGAAGCTTTCTTT. The full variable domain, its missing parts supplied by reference TRBV7-9 and TRBJ1-1, is DTGVSQNPRHKITKRGQNVTFRCDPISEHNRLYWYRQTLGQGPEFLTYFQNEAQLEKSRLLSDRFSAERPKGSFSTLEIQRTEQGDSAMYLCASSPDRVDTEAFFGQGTRLTVV.

This clone has a handful of counts. The V call is TRBV19, the J call TRBJ1-5, with 7 bases fitting TRBD1. The CDR3 is 13 residues long. V was pared by 5 bases and J by 5 bases, with 3 bases of the junction left unmatched. In germline, CDR1 is LNHDA, CDR2 SQIVND (reference sequence). The CDR3 region has the DNA TGTGCCAGTAGTCCCGACAGGGATCAGCCCCAGCATTTT. This sequence encodes CASSPDRDQPQHF. Drawing the rest from reference TRBV19 and TRBJ1-5, the complete variable domain is DGGITQSPKYLFRKEGQNVTLSCEQNLNHDAMYWYRQDPGQGLRLIYYSQIVNDFQKGDIAEGYSVSREKKESFPLTVTSAQKNPTAFYLCASSPDRDQPQHFGDGTRLSIL.

The V gene is TRBV5-1, the J gene TRBJ1-4; D unresolved. Per germline, CDR1 SGHRS and CDR2 YFSETQ. Trimming removed 0 bases at V and 4 bases at J, with 7 bases between. The CDR3 is made up of 14 amino acids. CDR3 in amino acids: CASSLAPGNEKLFF. The CDR3 DNA reads TGCGCCAGCAGCTTGGCCCCGGGTAATGAAAAACTGTTTTTT.

This clone is termed medium-sized (0.01 to 0.1%). The CDR3: CASSPIPGTGTKQFF. CDR3 DNA sequence: TGTGCCAGCAGCCCAATCCCCGGGACAGGGACTAAGCAGTTCTTC. The chain combines TRBV7-3 with TRBJ2-1; 9 bases are shared with TRBD1. The ends lost 5 bases at V and 11 bases at J; junction bases unmatched: 13. This CDR3 has 15 amino acids. Germline V gives CDR1 SGHTA, CDR2 FQGTGA.

The count of this clone is one. Germline and junction disagree at one end, which may indicate a read error. This chain connects TRBV7-9 to TRBJ1-2; weak D call: TRBD1 (6 bases). This CDR3 has 12 amino acids. Germline CDR1 is SEHNR and CDR2 is FQNEAQ (reference sequence). The DNA for the CDR3 is TGTGCCAGCAGCCCCTTTGTGGCGGGGGCGTCCTTC. This encodes CASSPFVAGASF. Supplemented by reference TRBV7-9 and TRBJ1-2, the full variable domain reads DTGVSQNPRHKITKRGQNVTFRCDPISEHNRLYWYRQTLGQGPEFLTYFQNEAQLEKSRLLSDRFSAERPKGSFSTLEIQRTEQGDSAMYLCASSPFVAGASFGSGTRLTVV.

The V gene is TRBV2, the J gene TRBJ1-4; D might be TRBD1 (6 bases). The germline V gene has CDR1 SNHLY and CDR2 FYNNEI. This CDR3 comprises 15 residues. V dropped 5 bases and J dropped 1 base, with 11 bases sitting between them. The CDR3 DNA sequence: TGTGCCAGCAGTTCCCGGGACATAACTAATGAAAAACTGTTTTTT. It is translated as CASSSRDITNEKLFF.